This T cell receptor beta chain was identified during a study of post-analysis software for immune sequencing data. Overall study findings and caveats: People with multiple sclerosis had a significantly lower normalized Chao1 diversity than controls did. About five TRBV segments were more frequent in patients than controls; TRBV5-6, TRBV5-1 and TRBV20-1 belonged to this group.

V was cut by 0 bases and J by 0 bases, with 5 bases left in between. The CDR3 is made up of 14 amino acids. Germline V gene data show CDR1 as MDHEN and CDR2 as SYDVKM. Unique molecular identifiers had been added to the TCR beta cDNA libraries. Researchers reported around 510,000 cDNA molecules coming from about 1 to 10 million T cells. TCRdb re-called the PCR reads through MiXCR, storing one row per CDR3 protein. The sample carries around 440,000 distinct CDR3 sequences, under 55% recorded once. Turning to this clonotype: The target antigen is unknown.

Specimen: blood. The receptor was isolated from a girl under 18 with multiple sclerosis. J is TRBJ1-2 and V is TRBV28, with D hard to call. In DNA form, the CDR3 reads TGTGCCAGCAGTTTATGGGAAGCTAACTATGGCTACACCTTC. As protein: CASSLWEANYGYTF.